These 13 T cell receptor beta chains originate from one sample sequenced in a study of blood T cell repertoires in COVID-19. The method was immunoSEQ multiplex PCR; TCRdb's version includes in-frame clones alone and lacks a portion of them. The sample lists about 140,000 clones, under 80% occurring once. Material for sequencing was peripheral blood. These receptors all stem from a man aged 80 or over with acute or convalescent COVID-19.

The rearrangement joins TRBV29-1 to TRBJ2-1; 13 nucleotides match TRBD2. Germline V CDR1 and CDR2: SQVTM, ANQGSEA. V lost 1 base to trimming and J lost 0 bases; unmatched junction nucleotides: 6. The CDR3 covers 18 residues. The CDR3 loop is CSVEGRGLAGLSYNEQFF. The CDR3 nucleotides read TGCAGCGTTGAAGGAAGGGGACTAGCGGGGCTCTCCTACAATGAGCAGTTCTTC.

This chain joins TRBV5-1 and TRBJ1-1; D uncertain. Germline CDR1 reads SGHRS; CDR2 reads YFSETQ. Between the trimmed V and J ends, which lost 0 bases and 2 bases, there was a span of 8 bases. This CDR3 region has 14 residues. This chain's CDR3 is CASSLEGGNTEAFF. The CDR3 bases are TGCGCCAGCAGCTTGGAAGGCGGCAACACTGAAGCTTTCTTT.

To note about this clone: The same CDR3 also results from other DNA sequences found in this sample. This chain links TRBV18 with TRBJ2-5; no firm D call. Per the germline V gene, CDR1 is KGHSH and CDR2 is LQKENI. The CDR3 covers 13 residues. Trimming took off 3 bases at V and 1 base at J, with 6 bases between the two ends. In DNA, the CDR3 is TGTGCCAGCTCACCCAGTTCCCAAGAGACCCAGTACTTC. Protein: CASSPSSQETQYF.

The rearrangement uses TRBV2 and TRBJ2-5; 7 bases line up with TRBD2. Germline lookup yields CDR1 SNHLY and CDR2 FYNNEI. Unmatched junction bases numbered 5, after V lost 6 bases and J lost 4 bases. The CDR3 spans 13 residues. CDR3 protein: CASSRGRGETQYF. The CDR3 DNA sequence: TGTGCCAGCAGCCGGGGGAGGGGAGAGACCCAGTACTTC.

The gene calls are TRBV7-9 and TRBJ2-7, with D possibly matching TRBD1 (7 bases). This CDR3 is built from 15 residues. Germline lookup yields CDR1 SEHNR and CDR2 FQNEAQ (reference sequence). Trimming removed 2 bases from V and 6 bases from J, with 17 bases in between. The CDR3 is CASSLTTGPEGEQYF. Written as DNA, the CDR3 is TGTGCCAGCAGCTTAACGACAGGGCCGGAGGGCGAGCAGTACTTC.

The V call is TRBV15, the J call TRBJ1-1; 7 bases align to TRBD1. The V and J ends lost 0 bases and 10 bases, in that order; junction bases with no gene match: 8. Germline V CDR1 and CDR2: LNHNV, YYDKDF (reference sequence). This CDR3 contains 14 residues. The CDR3 sequence: CATSRDRRDRAAFF. The CDR3 coding sequence is TGTGCCACCAGCAGAGATAGGCGGGACAGAGCAGCTTTCTTT.

The J gene is TRBJ2-1, the V gene TRBV9; 12 bases fit TRBD1. Germline CDR1 reads SGDLS; CDR2 reads YYNGEE. With 0 bases clipped from V and 9 bases from J, the junction kept 4 bases outside the gene matches. This CDR3 has 15 residues. The chain's CDR3 is CASSVGDRGHFEQFF. CDR3 bases: TGTGCCAGCAGCGTAGGGGACAGGGGGCATTTTGAGCAGTTCTTC.

A few counts support this clone. This sequence joins TRBV5-1 and TRBJ2-7; D might be TRBD1 (6 bases). CDR3 length: 14 residues. CDR1 is SGHRS, CDR2 YFSETQ, per germline. V gave up 4 bases and J gave up 2 bases, with 13 bases separating them. CDR3 loop: CASSTGTSTYEQYF. As DNA, the CDR3 is TGCGCCAGCAGCACCGGGACATCTACCTACGAGCAGTACTTC.

V and J are TRBV18 and TRBJ1-1; D remains unclear. The CDR3 contains 12 residues. Between the trimmed V and J ends, which lost 4 bases and 4 bases, there was a span of 7 bases. The germline gives CDR1 KGHSH, CDR2 LQKENI. CDR3 loop: CASSRTGTEAFF. In nucleotides, the CDR3 is TGTGCCAGCTCACGAACGGGCACTGAAGCTTTCTTT.

The chain recombines TRBV27 with TRBJ2-7; 9 nucleotides line up with TRBD2. V lost 2 bases and J lost 0; bases outside the gene matches: 11. Looked up from germline, CDR1 is MNHEY and CDR2 is SMNVEV (reference sequence). This CDR3 region has 18 residues. The DNA for the CDR3 is TGTGCCAGCAGTTTAAAACCCCTTAGCGGGGGCCTCTCCTACGAGCAGTACTTC. Translated, it gives CASSLKPLSGGLSYEQYF.

The V and J genes are TRBV21-1 and TRBJ1-4; the table's D call, TRBD1, has no DNA check behind it. TRBV21-1 is a listed pseudogene. The CDR3 runs 16 residues. In DNA form, the CDR3 reads TGTGCCAGCAGCACTTCAGGGAAAGTCCTTGGGGAAAAACTGTTTTTT. This sequence encodes CASSTSGKVLGEKLFF.

This clone was seen a few times. V is TRBV2 and J is TRBJ2-3; 14 bases are a match to TRBD2. After removal of 4 bases from V and 10 bases from J, the junction contained 7 bases not matched to a gene. The CDR3 has 15 residues. CDR1 SNHLY and CDR2 FYNNEI come from the germline V gene. As DNA, the CDR3 is TGTGCCAGCAGTGGCCCGACTAGCGGGGGGGCGGCGCAGTATTTT. This codes for CASSGPTSGGAAQYF. The full variable domain, in which reference TRBV2 and TRBJ2-3 provide the parts outside the CDR3, is EPEVTQTPSHQVTQMGQEVILRCVPISNHLYFYWYRQILGQKVEFLVSFYNNEISEKSEIFDDQFSVERPDGSNFTLKIRSTKLEDSAMYFCASSGPTSGGAAQYFGPGTRLTVL.

This chain joins TRBV30 and TRBJ2-2; TRBD1 is a possible D gene (6 bases). Germline CDR1 reads GTSNPN; CDR2 reads SVGIG (reference sequence). The V end was cut by 7 bases, the J end by 1 base, with 13 bases between. The CDR3 contains 14 residues. CDR3 residues: CAFRGRGNTGELFF. In DNA, the CDR3 is TGTGCCTTCCGGGGCAGGGGGAACACCGGGGAGCTGTTTTTT.